What follows are 6 T cell receptor beta chains derived from one specimen sequenced in a study of CD8 T cells in Susac syndrome. RNA in amounts of 0.5 to 1 ug was reverse transcribed with random hexamers. TCRdb re-called the immunoSEQ multiplex PCR reads with MiXCR, one entry per CDR3 protein. Among about 300,000 distinct CDR3 sequences listed, 75% to 90% were seen once. Sequencing input: CD8+ T cells from PBMCs. These receptors were taken from a human donor with multiple sclerosis.

This rearrangement joins TRBV12-3 or TRBV12-4 to TRBJ1-3; no clear D. This CDR3 spans 17 amino acids. V was clipped by 4 bases and J by 1 base, with 17 bases between them. DNA for the CDR3: TGTGCCAGCAGTTGGCTCGCCGGGAAGCGATCTGGAAACACCATATATTTT. Amino acid sequence: CASSWLAGKRSGNTIYF.

The gene calls are TRBV7-9 and TRBJ1-4; possible D gene TRBD1, 6 bases. The CDR3 loop spans 13 amino acids. Germline V gene data show CDR1 as SEHNR and CDR2 as FQNEAQ (reference sequence). Trimming took off 4 bases at V and 8 bases at J, with 11 bases between the two ends. The CDR3 sequence is CASSSVGGEKLFF. DNA of the CDR3: TGTGCCAGCAGCTCGGTAGGGGGGGAAAAACTGTTTTTT.

The chain recombines TRBV4-3 with TRBJ2-3, with 9 positions matching TRBD2. J lost 4 bases, V lost 0 bases, and 5 bases had no gene match. The CDR3 runs 16 residues. Germline CDR1 is LGHNA and CDR2 is YSLEER. CDR3 sequence (DNA): TGCGCCAGCAGCCAAGATGGACTAGCGCTGGCAGATACGCAGTATTTT. It yields the protein CASSQDGLALADTQYF.

This sequence joins TRBV6-2 or TRBV6-3 and TRBJ2-7; D not resolved. This CDR3 region has 14 residues. V was pared by 0 bases and J by 4 bases, with 10 bases between. Germline loops: CDR1 MNHEY, CDR2 SVGEGT. CDR3 amino acids: CASSYSGGQYEQYF. CDR3 nucleotides: TGTGCCAGCAGTTACTCAGGTGGCCAATACGAGCAGTACTTC.

The chain uses TRBV4-1 and TRBJ2-3; no firm D call. CDR1 and CDR2 from the germline V gene are MGHRA and YSYEKL. The CDR3 has 14 residues. V shed 3 bases and J shed 5 bases, with 12 bases lying between them. CDR3 region: CASSHQEVGDTQYF. In DNA form, the CDR3 reads TGCGCCAGCAGCCATCAGGAAGTAGGAGATACGCAGTATTTT.

V gene TRBV2 combines with J gene TRBJ2-7; 8 nucleotides agree with TRBD1. The ends lost 5 bases at V and 2 bases at J; junction bases unmatched: 11. The CDR3 runs to 16 residues. Germline values: CDR1 SNHLY, CDR2 FYNNEI. CDR3 residues: CASSTDRGGRPYEQYF. CDR3 DNA sequence: TGTGCCAGCAGTACCGACAGGGGTGGTCGCCCCTACGAGCAGTACTTC.